These 7 T cell receptor beta chains originate from one sample sequenced in a study of T cells after yellow fever vaccination. TCRdb itself ran the 5' RACE reads through MiXCR, one entry per CDR3 protein. The sample lists about 630,000 distinct CDR3 sequences; 9% to 15% were seen once. The material sequenced was PBMCs, taken on the day of the yellow fever booster vaccination. All receptors come from a man aged 25-45 years who received the YFV17D yellow fever vaccine.

This clonotype showed up just a few times. This chain uses TRBV30 with TRBJ2-7; D unclear. The germline V and J ends were trimmed by 2 bases and 7 bases, with 15 bases remaining between them. This CDR3 comprises 13 residues. Germline CDR1 GTSNPN, CDR2 SVGIG (reference sequence). The CDR3 DNA follows: TGTGCCTGGAGTCAATTAAAGGATCCTGAGCAGTACTTC. Its translation is CAWSQLKDPEQYF.

In this sample, this clonotype turned up a few times. J is TRBJ2-5 and V is TRBV10-3; tentatively, D is TRBD1 or TRBD2 (5 bases each). From germline, CDR1 is ENHRY and CDR2 SYGVKD. The CDR3 totals 15 residues. Trimming cost V 0 bases and J 4 bases, with 12 bases left between them. The CDR3 coding sequence is TGTGCCATCAGTGAGTCACTGGGACGGCCAGAGACCCAGTACTTC. Translation: CAISESLGRPETQYF.

This clonotype was counted between two and nine times. This chain connects TRBV20-1 to TRBJ2-2, with D maybe TRBD1 (6 bases). V was trimmed by 4 bases and J by 5 bases, leaving 14 bases between them. The germline gives CDR1 DFQATT, CDR2 SNEGSKA (reference sequence). The CDR3 runs to 14 residues. The CDR3 sequence: CSANLDSGTGELFF. CDR3 coding DNA: TGCAGTGCTAACTTGGACAGTGGGACCGGGGAGCTGTTTTTT.

This clonotype was detected only a few times. This chain joins TRBV3-1 and TRBJ2-5; D remains ambiguous. Germline CDR1 and CDR2: LGHDT and YNNKEL (reference sequence). Trimming stripped 4 bases from V and 0 bases from J, with 9 bases between. This CDR3 comprises 14 residues. The CDR3 reads CASSRHPDQETQYF. The CDR3 DNA is TGTGCCAGCAGCCGACATCCGGACCAAGAGACCCAGTACTTC.

This clonotype was observed a few times. The V call is TRBV20-1, the J call TRBJ2-1; D is perhaps TRBD2 (5 bases). V was shortened by 0 bases and J by 6 bases, with 15 bases between the two germline ends. CDR3 size: 15 residues. From germline, CDR1 is DFQATT and CDR2 SNEGSKA (reference sequence). Here the CDR3 reads CSARDSIGISNEQFF. CDR3 sequence (DNA): TGCAGTGCTAGAGATTCAATCGGGATAAGCAATGAGCAGTTCTTC.

The gene calls are TRBV28 and TRBJ1-5, with D uncertain. This CDR3 has 16 residues. In germline, CDR1 is MDHEN, CDR2 SYDVKM. V was trimmed by 4 bases and J by 5 bases, leaving 18 bases between them. CDR3 region: CASSSVGPISDQPQHF. CDR3 nucleotide sequence: TGTGCCAGCAGTTCGGTCGGACCCATCAGCGATCAGCCCCAGCATTTT.

This clonotype was counted between two and nine times. CDR3 in DNA: TGTGCCACCTGGGGCTCAACGAGTGTCTACGAGCAGTACTTC. It specifies CATWGSTSVYEQYF. V usage is TRBV28 and J usage is TRBJ2-7; maybe TRBD1 (5 bases). Germline CDR1 MDHEN, CDR2 SYDVKM. There are 14 residues in the CDR3. With 10 bases removed from V and 3 bases from J, the gap between germline ends came to 19 bases.